This TCR beta chain is from a study of cytomegalovirus exposure and HLA in healthy donors. The PCR contained 60 Vbeta and 13 Jbeta primers. In the original workflow: Later, roughly 80 million unique TCR beta chains were counted in an analysis, and 10 million to 12 million of them were shared. Only in-frame clones appear in the TCRdb table, and some are missing; sequencing was by immunoSEQ multiplex PCR. The D gene and trimming were derived from the DNA, and the V and J assignments and clone size from that table. The data show 200,000 to 250,000 clones, around 86% seen once. There are 15 residues in the CDR3. Germline V gives CDR1 MRHNA, CDR2 SNTAGT. Germline trimming cut 3 bases from V and 4 bases from J; bases unmatched to any gene: 4.

This clonotype originated in a woman aged 40 to 50 in good health and CMV-seronegative. The sample comprised PBMCs. The V and J genes are TRBV6-4 and TRBJ2-3, with 10 bases lining up with TRBD2. DNA of the CDR3: TGTGCCAGCAGTGAAACTAGCGGGACCGCAGATACGCAGTATTTT. This gives the protein CASSETSGTADTQYF.